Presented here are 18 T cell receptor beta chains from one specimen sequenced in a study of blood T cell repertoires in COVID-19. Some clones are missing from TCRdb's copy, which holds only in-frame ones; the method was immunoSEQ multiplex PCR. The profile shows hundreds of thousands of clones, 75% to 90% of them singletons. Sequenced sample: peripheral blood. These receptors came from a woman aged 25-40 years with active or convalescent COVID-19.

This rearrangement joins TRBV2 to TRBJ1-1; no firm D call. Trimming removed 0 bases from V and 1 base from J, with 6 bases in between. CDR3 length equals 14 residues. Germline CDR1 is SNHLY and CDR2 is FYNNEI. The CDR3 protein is CASSEARKNTEAFF. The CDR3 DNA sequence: TGTGCCAGCAGTGAAGCGAGAAAGAACACTGAAGCTTTCTTT.

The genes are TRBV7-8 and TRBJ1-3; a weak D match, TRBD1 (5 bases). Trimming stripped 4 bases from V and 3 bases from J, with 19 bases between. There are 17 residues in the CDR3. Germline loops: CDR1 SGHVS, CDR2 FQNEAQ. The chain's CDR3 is CASSSTKGGANGNTIYF. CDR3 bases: TGTGCCAGCAGCTCAACGAAGGGTGGGGCGAATGGAAACACCATATATTTT.

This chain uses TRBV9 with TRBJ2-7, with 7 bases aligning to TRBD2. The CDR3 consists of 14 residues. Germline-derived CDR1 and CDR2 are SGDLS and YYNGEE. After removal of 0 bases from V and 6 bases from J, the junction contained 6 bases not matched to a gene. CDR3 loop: CASSVEVAGFEQYF. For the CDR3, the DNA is TGTGCCAGCAGCGTAGAAGTAGCGGGCTTCGAGCAGTACTTC. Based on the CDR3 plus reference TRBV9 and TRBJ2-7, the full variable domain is DSGVTQTPKHLITATGQRVTLRCSPRSGDLSVYWYQQSLDQGLQFLIQYYNGEERAKGNILERFSAQQFPDLHSELNLSSLELGDSALYFCASSVEVAGFEQYFGPGTRLTVT.

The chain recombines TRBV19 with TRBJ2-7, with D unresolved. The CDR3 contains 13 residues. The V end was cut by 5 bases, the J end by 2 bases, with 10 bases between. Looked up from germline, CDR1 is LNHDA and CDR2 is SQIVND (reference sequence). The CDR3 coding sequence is TGTGCCAGTAGTCCTAAGGAGACCTACGAGCAGTACTTC. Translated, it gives CASSPKETYEQYF. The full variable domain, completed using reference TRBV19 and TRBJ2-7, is DGGITQSPKYLFRKEGQNVTLSCEQNLNHDAMYWYRQDPGQGLRLIYYSQIVNDFQKGDIAEGYSVSREKKESFPLTVTSAQKNPTAFYLCASSPKETYEQYFGPGTRLTVT.

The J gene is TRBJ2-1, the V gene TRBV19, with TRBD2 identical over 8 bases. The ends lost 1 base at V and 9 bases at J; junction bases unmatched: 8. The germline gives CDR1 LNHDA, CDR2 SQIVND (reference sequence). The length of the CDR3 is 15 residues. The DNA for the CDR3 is TGTGCCAGTAGTATAGGAGCGGGAGATGGAAGTGAGCAGTTCTTC. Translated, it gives CASSIGAGDGSEQFF. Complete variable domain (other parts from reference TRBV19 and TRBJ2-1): DGGITQSPKYLFRKEGQNVTLSCEQNLNHDAMYWYRQDPGQGLRLIYYSQIVNDFQKGDIAEGYSVSREKKESFPLTVTSAQKNPTAFYLCASSIGAGDGSEQFFGPGTRLTVL.

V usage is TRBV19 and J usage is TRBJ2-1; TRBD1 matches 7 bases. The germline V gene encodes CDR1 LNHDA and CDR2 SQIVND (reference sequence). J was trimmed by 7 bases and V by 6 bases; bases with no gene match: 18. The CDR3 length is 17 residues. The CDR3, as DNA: TGTGCCAGTAGGGGGGCAGGGGGACGATTATCGATAAATGAGCAGTTCTTC. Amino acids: CASRGAGGRLSINEQFF.

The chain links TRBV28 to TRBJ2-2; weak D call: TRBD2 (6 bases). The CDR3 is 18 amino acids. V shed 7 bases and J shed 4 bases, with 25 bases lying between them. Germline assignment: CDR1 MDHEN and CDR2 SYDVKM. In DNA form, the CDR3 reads TGTGCCAGCACCTTCCCCCTTGGCGGGGTGGGAAGCACCGGGGAGCTGTTTTTT. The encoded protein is CASTFPLGGVGSTGELFF. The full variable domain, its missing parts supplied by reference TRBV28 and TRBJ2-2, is DVKVTQSSRYLVKRTGEKVFLECVQDMDHENMFWYRQDPGLGLRLIYFSYDVKMKEKGDIPEGYSVSREKKERFSLILESASTNQTSMYLCASTFPLGGVGSTGELFFGEGSRLTVL.

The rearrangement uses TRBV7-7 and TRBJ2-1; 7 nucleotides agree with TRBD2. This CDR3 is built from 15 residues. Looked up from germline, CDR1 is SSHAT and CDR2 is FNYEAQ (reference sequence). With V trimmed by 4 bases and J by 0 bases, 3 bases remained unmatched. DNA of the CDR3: TGTGCCAGCAGCTCCGGGACTAACTCCTACAATGAGCAGTTCTTC. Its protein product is CASSSGTNSYNEQFF.

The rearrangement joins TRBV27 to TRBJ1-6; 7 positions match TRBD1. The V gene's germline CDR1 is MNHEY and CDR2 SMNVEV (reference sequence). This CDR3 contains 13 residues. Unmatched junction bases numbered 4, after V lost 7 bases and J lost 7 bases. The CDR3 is CASTGTVNSPLHF. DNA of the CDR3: TGTGCCAGCACCGGGACAGTCAATTCACCCCTCCACTTT.

The CDR3 is CASSTRLAGAGIAKNIQYF. CDR3 DNA: TGTGCCAGTAGCACCCGACTAGCGGGAGCGGGGATAGCCAAAAACATTCAGTACTTC. The J gene is TRBJ2-4, the V gene TRBV19; 12 bases agree with TRBD2. This CDR3 contains 19 residues. The trim removed 6 bases at V and 0 bases at J, leaving 12 bases unmatched. Germline V gives CDR1 LNHDA, CDR2 SQIVND (reference sequence).

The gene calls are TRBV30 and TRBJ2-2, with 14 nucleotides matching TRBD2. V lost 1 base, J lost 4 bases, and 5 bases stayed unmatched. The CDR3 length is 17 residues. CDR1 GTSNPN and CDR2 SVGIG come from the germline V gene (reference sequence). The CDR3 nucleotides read TGTGCCTGGAGTGGCCGGACTAGCGGGAGGAGCACCGGGGAGCTGTTTTTT. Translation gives CAWSGRTSGRSTGELFF.

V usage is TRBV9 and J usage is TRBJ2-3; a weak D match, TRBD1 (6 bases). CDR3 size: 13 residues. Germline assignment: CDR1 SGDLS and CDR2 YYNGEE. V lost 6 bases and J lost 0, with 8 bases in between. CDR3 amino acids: CASTTGSTDTQYF. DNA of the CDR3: TGTGCCAGCACCACAGGGAGCACAGATACGCAGTATTTT.

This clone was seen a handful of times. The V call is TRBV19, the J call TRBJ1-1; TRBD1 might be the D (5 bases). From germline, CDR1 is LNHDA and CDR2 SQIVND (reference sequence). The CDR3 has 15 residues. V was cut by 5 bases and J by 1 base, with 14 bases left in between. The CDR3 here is CASSAGGIQNTEAFF. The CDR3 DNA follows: TGTGCCAGTAGTGCGGGGGGAATCCAGAACACTGAAGCTTTCTTT.

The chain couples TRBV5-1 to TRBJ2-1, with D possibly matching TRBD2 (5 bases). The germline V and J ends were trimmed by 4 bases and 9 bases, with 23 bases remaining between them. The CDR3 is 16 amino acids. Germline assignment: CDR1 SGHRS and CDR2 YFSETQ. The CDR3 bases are TGCGCCAGCAGCAACCGGTTAGAGGGCTCCCTGGGTGAGCAGTTCTTC. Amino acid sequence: CASSNRLEGSLGEQFF.

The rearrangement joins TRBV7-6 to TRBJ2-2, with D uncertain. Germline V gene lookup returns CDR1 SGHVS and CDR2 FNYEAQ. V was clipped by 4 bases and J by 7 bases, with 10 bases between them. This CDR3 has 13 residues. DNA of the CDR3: TGTGCCAGCAGCTCCAAGAGAGGCGGGGAGCTGTTTTTT. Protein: CASSSKRGGELFF.

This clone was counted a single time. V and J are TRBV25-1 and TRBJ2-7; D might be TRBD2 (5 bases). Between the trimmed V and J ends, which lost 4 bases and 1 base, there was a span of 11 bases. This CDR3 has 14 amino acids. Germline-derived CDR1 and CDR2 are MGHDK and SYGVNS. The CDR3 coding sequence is TGTGCCAGCAGTGGACACGGGATATCCTACGAGCAGTACTTC. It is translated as CASSGHGISYEQYF.

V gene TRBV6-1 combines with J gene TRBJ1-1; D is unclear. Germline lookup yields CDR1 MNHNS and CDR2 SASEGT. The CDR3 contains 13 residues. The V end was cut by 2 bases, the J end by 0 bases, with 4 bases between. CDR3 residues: CASSESLNTEAFF. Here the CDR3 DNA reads TGTGCCAGCAGTGAATCTCTGAACACTGAAGCTTTCTTT.

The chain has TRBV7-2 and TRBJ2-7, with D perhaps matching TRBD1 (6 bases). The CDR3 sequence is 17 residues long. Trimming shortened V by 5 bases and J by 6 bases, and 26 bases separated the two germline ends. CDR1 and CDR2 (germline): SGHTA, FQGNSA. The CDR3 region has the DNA TGTGCCAGCAGCCAGGGGCGGCTTATGCTAACGGTGGGCGAGCAGTACTTC. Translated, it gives CASSQGRLMLTVGEQYF.